Listed below are T cell receptor beta chains from one sample, sequenced in a study of blood T cell repertoires in COVID-19. Clones were sequenced by immunoSEQ multiplex PCR, and TCRdb holds only the in-frame ones, with some missing. The top ten hold roughly 8% of the sample, which has 150,000 to 200,000 clones, roughly 80% seen once. Source material: peripheral blood. The receptors come from a woman in her fifties or sixties with COVID-19, enrolled during active disease. Both conserved end residues are part of each CDR3. The D gene is left open where the match is weak. Clone size appears in some rows only: once, few, many, or a class for an expanded clone.

CDR3 length	V gene	D gene	J gene	clone size	CDR3 protein	CDR3 DNA
13	TRBV18	.	TRBJ1-2	.	CASSPDDIHGYTF	TGTGCCAGCTCACCAGACGACATCCATGGCTACACCTTC
13	TRBV30	TRBD2	TRBJ2-1	.	CAWRLAAYNEQFF	TGTGCCTGGAGGCTAGCGGCCTACAATGAGCAGTTCTTC
15	TRBV6-5	.	TRBJ1-5	.	CASSPLADSNQPQHF	TGTGCCAGCAGCCCCTTGGCGGACTCGAATCAGCCCCAGCATTTT
16	TRBV19	TRBD2	TRBJ2-5	.	CASSIVASGNRETQYF	TGTGCCAGTAGTATCGTCGCTAGCGGGAATAGGGAGACCCAGTACTTC
15	TRBV7-2	.	TRBJ2-2	.	CASSFQGPPTGELFF	TGTGCCAGCAGCTTTCAGGGGCCCCCCACCGGGGAGCTGTTTTTT
15	TRBV5-5	.	TRBJ1-1	few	CASSLGARMNTEAFF	TGTGCCAGCAGCTTGGGTGCCAGGATGAACACTGAAGCTTTCTTT
17	TRBV2	.	TRBJ1-1	few	CASSTGHTVTRNTEAFF	TGTGCCAGCTCGACAGGTCATACTGTTACCCGGAACACTGAAGCTTTCTTT
23	TRBV28	.	TRBJ2-3	.	CASSVYRDRGLLAGEYRSGAQYF	TGTGCCAGCAGTGTGTACCGGGACAGGGGGCTACTAGCGGGAGAATATCGATCAGGGGCGCAGTATTTT
14	TRBV27	.	TRBJ2-2	.	CASRWDFNTGELFF	TGTGCCAGCAGATGGGACTTTAACACCGGGGAGCTGTTTTTT
14	TRBV9	.	TRBJ2-3	.	CASSGGASTDTQYF	TGTGCCAGCAGCGGTGGGGCTAGCACAGATACGCAGTATTTT
14	TRBV6-5	.	TRBJ1-6	few	CASRLRGDGSPLHF	TGTGCCAGCAGACTCCGGGGAGATGGTTCACCCCTCCACTTT